Following are 24 T cell receptor beta chains from one sample sequenced in a study of Ad26.COV2.S vaccination and SARS-CoV-2 variants. Repertoires were generated with immunoSEQ multiplex PCR, while TCRdb's copy carries only in-frame clones and drops some. The sample carries around 240,000 clones, 85% to 90% recorded once. Treatment: about 20 received Ad26.COV2.S at low or high dose, single or two shots; 5 received placebo; per-sample allocation not given. The samples date from day 63 after the first vaccine or placebo injection. Sequencing used peripheral blood, obtained in a trial of Ad26.COV2.S vaccine versus placebo. These receptors came from a person between 18 and 59 years old who received the Ad26.COV2.S COVID-19 vaccine or a placebo.

The rearrangement uses TRBV28 and TRBJ2-7; D is uncertain. Germline V gene data show CDR1 as MDHEN and CDR2 as SYDVKM. The V and J ends lost 1 base and 1 base respectively, with 11 bases between them. The CDR3 spans 15 residues. CDR3 DNA: TGTGCCAGCAGTTTATTTGGGTTAGGATCCTACGAGCAGTACTTC. It specifies CASSLFGLGSYEQYF.

The chain combines TRBV6-2 or TRBV6-3 with TRBJ1-5; D gene uncertain. Germline V gene lookup returns CDR1 MNHEY and CDR2 SVGEGT. The CDR3 sequence is 17 residues long. Trimming took off 4 bases at V and 0 bases at J, with 16 bases between the two ends. The CDR3 sequence is CASSFIRGQRSNQPQHF. In nucleotides, the CDR3 is TGTGCCAGCAGTTTTATTAGAGGCCAGCGTAGCAATCAGCCCCAGCATTTT.

The chain is built from TRBV4-3 and TRBJ2-2; TRBD2 might be the D (6 bases). Germline lookup yields CDR1 LGHNA and CDR2 YSLEER. The CDR3 runs to 12 residues. V was clipped by 3 bases and J by 8 bases, with 7 bases between them. The CDR3 region is CASSQGGGELFF. CDR3 nucleotides: TGCGCCAGCAGCCAGGGGGGTGGGGAGCTGTTTTTT.

The gene calls are TRBV4-3 and TRBJ2-3, with D unresolved. CDR1 is LGHNA and CDR2 is YSLEER in the germline V gene. V lost 0 bases and J 5 bases, leaving 12 bases between the germline ends. The CDR3 loop spans 15 amino acids. The CDR3 sequence is CASSQDPRQLDTQYF. DNA of the CDR3: TGCGCCAGCAGCCAAGATCCGCGGCAACTAGATACGCAGTATTTT.

This clone was observed a few times. The chain has TRBV6-5 and TRBJ2-2; D is possibly TRBD2 (5 bases). This CDR3 has 13 residues. V dropped 6 bases and J dropped 6 bases, with 11 bases sitting between them. Germline CDR1 is MNHEY and CDR2 is SVGAGI. CDR3 protein: CASRGPGAGELFF. DNA for the CDR3: TGTGCCAGCAGGGGCCCCGGGGCCGGGGAGCTGTTTTTT.

The rearrangement uses TRBV12-3 or TRBV12-4 and TRBJ2-1, with a possible D match to TRBD1 (7 bases). Trimming pared 6 bases from V and 9 bases from J, leaving 15 bases between. The CDR3 is 13 residues long. The CDR3 spells CASRFYRGGEQFF. The CDR3 DNA sequence: TGTGCCAGCAGATTCTACAGGGGAGGTGAGCAGTTCTTC.

V is TRBV12-3 or TRBV12-4 and J is TRBJ2-2; D ambiguous. The CDR3 totals 12 residues. Trimming shortened V by 1 base and J by 4 bases, and 1 base separated the two germline ends. CDR3 nucleotide sequence: TGTGCCAGCAGTTTAGGCACCGGGGAGCTGTTTTTT. This gives the protein CASSLGTGELFF.

This clone was observed a handful of times. CDR3 sequence (DNA): TGTGCCCCGCGACAGGGGGTAACCCCATCCTCTGGAAACACCATATATTTT. Residues: CAPRQGVTPSSGNTIYF. The chain links TRBV6-4 to TRBJ1-3; TRBD1 agrees at 9 bases. The junction had 14 bases not matched to a gene; V was cut back by 11 bases and J by 0 bases. The germline V gene has CDR1 MRHNA and CDR2 SNTAGT. CDR3 length: 17 residues.

The chain is built from TRBV3-1 (or the pseudogene TRBV3-2) and TRBJ1-5, with a possible D match to TRBD1 (5 bases). The CDR3 sequence is 13 residues long. V gave up 4 bases and J gave up 9 bases, with 13 bases separating them. Germline V lookup: CDR1 LGHDT, CDR2 YNNKEL (reference sequence). The CDR3 bases are TGTGCCAGCAGCCTGGGACTCTCTGGGCCCCAGCATTTT. Its protein is CASSLGLSGPQHF.

In this sample, this clone turned up once. This chain uses TRBV28 with TRBJ2-7; TRBD2 might be the D (7 bases). The CDR3 is 16 residues long. Between the trimmed V and J ends, which lost 2 bases and 5 bases, there was a span of 19 bases. Germline CDR1 and CDR2: MDHEN and SYDVKM. The CDR3 here is CASSLRAGALSHEQYF. The CDR3 DNA reads as TGTGCCAGCAGTTTAAGGGCGGGGGCGCTTTCCCACGAGCAGTACTTC.

The chain has TRBV5-1 and TRBJ2-1; TRBD2 matches at 11 bases. Per the germline V gene, CDR1 is SGHRS and CDR2 is YFSETQ. Trimming took 0 bases from V and 3 from J; bases not matched to a gene: 2. The CDR3 loop spans 16 amino acids. CDR3 DNA sequence: TGCGCCAGCAGCTTGGGAGGGACTAGCGGCTACAATGAGCAGTTCTTC. This sequence encodes CASSLGGTSGYNEQFF.

This chain connects TRBV24-1 to TRBJ1-2; no firm D call. The germline V gene has CDR1 KGHDR and CDR2 SFDVKD. The CDR3 sequence is 13 residues long. Trimming took 6 bases from V and 3 from J, leaving 10 bases between them. CDR3 amino acids: CATSRAGYYGYTF. Here the CDR3 DNA reads TGTGCCACCAGTCGGGCAGGATACTATGGCTACACCTTC.

The chain combines TRBV5-1 with TRBJ1-1, with D possibly TRBD1 on 5 matching bases. The germline CDR1 and CDR2 sequences are SGHRS and YFSETQ. The V gene lost 1 base and the J gene lost 5 bases, with 12 bases spanning the gap. The CDR3 is 14 residues long. CDR3 sequence: CASSLTGPKTEAFF. CDR3 coding DNA: TGCGCCAGCAGCTTGACAGGCCCTAAGACTGAAGCTTTCTTT.

This clone was seen once. V and J are TRBV6-4 and TRBJ2-3; 9 bases are a match to TRBD2. With 4 bases clipped from V and 4 bases from J, the junction kept 6 bases outside the gene matches. Germline V gives CDR1 MRHNA, CDR2 SNTAGT. The CDR3 covers 15 residues. CDR3 loop: CASSGSSGRSDTQYF. CDR3 bases: TGTGCCAGCAGTGGTTCGAGCGGGAGGTCAGATACGCAGTATTTT.

V and J are TRBV15 and TRBJ2-3, with 8 bases fitting TRBD1. Trimming at V came to 0 bases and at J to 3 bases, leaving 5 bases not matched to a gene. This CDR3 contains 16 residues. In germline, CDR1 is LNHNV, CDR2 YYDKDF (reference sequence). This CDR3 is CATSRDRQGRTDTQYF. As DNA, the CDR3 is TGTGCCACCAGCAGAGATAGACAGGGGAGGACAGATACGCAGTATTTT.

The rearrangement joins TRBV7-9 to TRBJ2-7, with 9 nucleotides matching TRBD1. The CDR3 consists of 14 residues. After removal of 2 bases from V and 5 bases from J, the junction contained 4 bases not matched to a gene. Looked up from germline, CDR1 is SEHNR and CDR2 is FQNEAQ (reference sequence). CDR3 nucleotide sequence: TGTGCCAGCAGCTTAACGGACAGGGGTGACGAGCAGTACTTC. Translation: CASSLTDRGDEQYF.

This clone has more than one count but fewer than ten. The chain uses TRBV4-2 and TRBJ2-1; tentatively, D is TRBD2 (6 bases). V lost 1 base, J lost 8 bases, and 12 bases lay in between. CDR3 length equals 14 residues. Germline V gives CDR1 LGHNA, CDR2 YNFKEQ. The CDR3 sequence is CASSQGAGRDEQFF. CDR3 nucleotide sequence: TGTGCCAGCAGCCAAGGAGCGGGTAGGGATGAGCAGTTCTTC.

This clone was counted once. V is TRBV11-2 and J is TRBJ2-3; D is unresolved. V lost 3 bases and J lost 0, with 10 bases in between. This CDR3 is built from 15 residues. The V gene's germline CDR1 is SGHAT and CDR2 FQNNGV. The CDR3 here is CASSFLVHSTDTQYF. The CDR3 nucleotides are TGTGCCAGCAGCTTCCTGGTCCATAGCACAGATACGCAGTATTTT. Full variable domain (missing parts from reference TRBV11-2 and TRBJ2-3): EAGVAQSPRYKIIEKRQSVAFWCNPISGHATLYWYQQILGQGPKLLIQFQNNGVVDDSQLPKDRFSAERLKGVDSTLKIQPAKLEDSAVYLCASSFLVHSTDTQYFGPGTRLTVL.

V and J are TRBV7-3 and TRBJ2-1; maybe TRBD1 (5 bases). With 2 bases removed from V and 5 bases from J, the gap between germline ends came to 7 bases. CDR3 length: 13 amino acids. Germline V lookup: CDR1 SGHTA, CDR2 FQGTGA. DNA of the CDR3: TGTGCCAGCAGCTTAGGGGCGGACAATGAGCAGTTCTTC. This sequence encodes CASSLGADNEQFF.

On this clone: In this CDR3 the conserved last residue, phenylalanine or tryptophan, is missing, so a read error is likely. The DNA is omitted, as the CDR3 cannot be located on it reliably, and the CDR3 follows TCRdb's listing. The chain's CDR3 is CASRGLYL. V is TRBV27 and J is TRBJ2-4; the D segment call TRBD1 is taken from the table without a DNA check. Germline lookup yields CDR1 MNHEY and CDR2 SMNVEV (reference sequence). The CDR3 contains 8 residues when both ends are counted.

V gene TRBV7-2 combines with J gene TRBJ2-1, with TRBD1 as a possible D gene (6 bases). V gave up 5 bases and J gave up 7 bases, with 15 bases separating them. Germline V gene sequence: CDR1 SGHTA, CDR2 FQGNSA. The CDR3 runs to 14 residues. The CDR3 loop is CASSPRGRANEQFF. The CDR3 nucleotides are TGTGCCAGCAGCCCCAGGGGTCGGGCTAATGAGCAGTTCTTC.

The V gene is TRBV28, the J gene TRBJ1-1, with D uncertain. This CDR3 has 17 amino acids. V was trimmed by 5 bases and J by 1 base, leaving 20 bases between them. Germline lookup yields CDR1 MDHEN and CDR2 SYDVKM. CDR3: CASSGGLPGKGNTEAFF. CDR3 DNA sequence: TGTGCCAGCAGTGGAGGACTACCCGGAAAAGGGAACACTGAAGCTTTCTTT. The variable domain in full, completed from reference TRBV28 and TRBJ1-1, reads DVKVTQSSRYLVKRTGEKVFLECVQDMDHENMFWYRQDPGLGLRLIYFSYDVKMKEKGDIPEGYSVSREKKERFSLILESASTNQTSMYLCASSGGLPGKGNTEAFFGQGTRLTVV.

The rearrangement links TRBV5-1 to TRBJ2-1; TRBD2 agrees at 7 bases. The trim removed 0 bases at V and 8 bases at J, leaving 2 bases unmatched. The CDR3 runs 13 residues. In germline, CDR1 is SGHRS, CDR2 YFSETQ. The CDR3: CASSLGLADEQFF. The CDR3 coding sequence is TGCGCCAGCAGCTTGGGACTAGCCGATGAGCAGTTCTTC.

The CDR3 DNA reads TGCGCCAGCAGCCAAGGCATGGCCGGGACAGGGCAAGATACGCAGTATTTT. Translated, it gives CASSQGMAGTGQDTQYF. The chain links TRBV4-3 to TRBJ2-3; 9 bases agree with TRBD1. In germline, CDR1 is LGHNA, CDR2 YSLEER. Unmatched junction bases numbered 10, after V lost 1 base and J lost 5 bases. This CDR3 is built from 17 residues.